This passage covers 21 T cell receptor beta chains from one sample sequenced in a study of T cell clonotyping in hematopoietic cell transplantation (dated by TCRdb to the early 2020s). The library was prepared using the immunoSEQ multiplex PCR assay. Entries here come from immuneACCESS through TCRdb and include only in-frame sequences with V and J called. Some clones fail to appear in such tables; in the studies checked, an unresolved V gene covers under half of the shortfall, and the cause of the remainder is unknown. For this sample the table gives fewer than 2,000 clones, of which roughly 92% were detected only once. Approximately 12% of the sample comes from the top ten. In the paper's terms, the time point label means: 30 days after allo-HCT. Sequences were derived from peripheral blood mononuclear cells, sampled 30 days after allogeneic stem cell transplant. The source is a female patient aged 50-60 years who had an allogeneic stem cell transplant from a related donor, so the T cells may come from the graft donor. Some clones in this sample may be carry-over from other donors' samples.

The chain has TRBV4-2 and TRBJ1-5; 7 nucleotides match TRBD1. This CDR3 spans 15 amino acids. The J segment lost 2 bases and the V segment lost 4 bases, leaving 5 bases of the junction unmatched. Germline CDR1 and CDR2: LGHNA and YNFKEQ. CDR3 loop: CASSRTTGGNQPQHF. For the CDR3, the DNA is TGTGCCAGCAGCCGGACTACAGGGGGCAATCAGCCCCAGCATTTT.

The V call is TRBV5-1, the J call TRBJ2-2; perhaps TRBD1 as D (6 bases). CDR3 size: 17 residues. Trimming left V 3 bases short and J 4 bases short, with 19 bases between. Germline CDR1 is SGHRS and CDR2 is YFSETQ. CDR3 in amino acids: CASSSRAGAGVTGELFF. The CDR3 region has the DNA TGCGCCAGCAGCTCAAGGGCAGGGGCTGGGGTCACCGGGGAGCTGTTTTTT.

This chain connects TRBV5-1 to TRBJ1-3; no definite D call. With 2 bases removed from V and 2 bases from J, the gap between germline ends came to 8 bases. The CDR3 is made up of 14 amino acids. Looked up from germline, CDR1 is SGHRS and CDR2 is YFSETQ. CDR3 loop: CASSLSGTGNTIYF. The CDR3 region has the DNA TGCGCCAGCAGCTTATCCGGGACTGGAAACACCATATATTTT.

The CDR3 sequence is CASTIVALKANEQFF. For the CDR3, the DNA is TGCGCCAGCACCATAGTAGCCCTGAAGGCGAATGAGCAGTTCTTC. The chain recombines TRBV5-1 with TRBJ2-1; the D is unclear. This CDR3 is 15 amino acids long. Germline-derived CDR1 and CDR2 are SGHRS and YFSETQ. Trimming took off 6 bases at V and 7 bases at J, with 20 bases between the two ends.

V gene TRBV10-2 combines with J gene TRBJ2-5, with 7 bases matching TRBD1. V trimming: 5 bases; J trimming: 5 bases; junction bases outside the gene matches: 5. The CDR3 is 13 amino acids. Germline V CDR1 and CDR2: WSHSY, SAAADI. CDR3 DNA: TGCGCCAGCAGTTTGACAGGGTGGGAGACCCAGTACTTC. This encodes CASSLTGWETQYF.

The chain links TRBV28 to TRBJ2-7, with 7 bases fitting TRBD1. Trimming cost V 5 bases and J 6 bases; bases outside gene matches: 10. CDR1 and CDR2 from the germline V gene are MDHEN and SYDVKM. This CDR3 spans 14 amino acids. The CDR3 coding sequence is TGTGCCAGCAGTCGAAGAACGACAGGGTTCGAGCAGTACTTC. Its protein is CASSRRTTGFEQYF. The full variable domain, in which reference TRBV28 and TRBJ2-7 provide the parts outside the CDR3, is DVKVTQSSRYLVKRTGEKVFLECVQDMDHENMFWYRQDPGLGLRLIYFSYDVKMKEKGDIPEGYSVSREKKERFSLILESASTNQTSMYLCASSRRTTGFEQYFGPGTRLTVT.

The chain is built from TRBV30 and TRBJ2-3; D may be TRBD1 (6 bases). Trimming took 5 bases from V and 3 from J, leaving 9 bases between them. The CDR3 is 12 amino acids. From germline, CDR1 is GTSNPN and CDR2 SVGIG (reference sequence). The CDR3 protein is CAWGTPTDTQYF. CDR3 DNA sequence: TGTGCCTGGGGGACACCGACAGATACGCAGTATTTT.

The chain links TRBV7-8 to TRBJ2-5; 11 bases agree with TRBD2. The germline gives CDR1 SGHVS, CDR2 FQNEAQ. The V segment lost 0 bases and the J segment 2 bases; nucleotides outside the gene matches: 5. The CDR3 has 17 residues. Written as DNA, the CDR3 is TGTGCCAGCAGCTTAGCCGGGACTAGCGGATTTCAAGAGACCCAGTACTTC. Translating gives CASSLAGTSGFQETQYF.

The chain joins TRBV6-5 to TRBJ1-5, with D maybe TRBD1 (5 bases). The CDR3 is 14 amino acids. V dropped 4 bases and J dropped 3 bases, with 10 bases sitting between them. CDR1 MNHEY and CDR2 SVGAGI come from the germline V gene. CDR3 in amino acids: CASSLARVNQPQHF. CDR3 nucleotides: TGTGCCAGCAGTTTAGCCAGGGTCAATCAGCCCCAGCATTTT.

V gene TRBV7-2 combines with J gene TRBJ1-3; D may be TRBD1 (6 bases). Germline V gene data show CDR1 as SGHTA and CDR2 as FQGNSA. Trimming left V 1 base short and J 4 bases short, with 20 bases between. The CDR3 runs to 18 residues. CDR3 coding DNA: TGTGCCAGCAGCTTAGTTCGAACAGGGTGGGGGATAGGAAACACCATATATTTT. Translating gives CASSLVRTGWGIGNTIYF.

V and J are TRBV7-8 and TRBJ1-5; no definite D call. The germline V gene has CDR1 SGHVS and CDR2 FQNEAQ. The CDR3 loop spans 13 amino acids. The ends were cut back, 0 bases at V and 6 bases at J, with 6 bases in the middle. In DNA form, the CDR3 reads TGTGCCAGCAGCTTAGCGCCCGGTCAGCCCCAGCATTTT. Translating gives CASSLAPGQPQHF.

V and J are TRBV29-1 and TRBJ1-1; 7 positions match TRBD1. J gave up 2 bases and V 7 bases, and 4 bases lay outside the gene matches. Germline loops: CDR1 SQVTM, CDR2 ANQGSEA. The length of the CDR3 is 12 residues. CDR3 loop: CSARTGNTEAFF. CDR3 in DNA: TGCAGCGCCCGGACAGGCAACACTGAAGCTTTCTTT. Full variable domain (remainder filled in from reference TRBV29-1 and TRBJ1-1): SAVISQKPSRDICQRGTSLTIQCQVDSQVTMMFWYRQQPGQSLTLIATANQGSEATYESGFVIDKFPISRPNLTFSTLTVSNMSPEDSSIYLCSARTGNTEAFFGQGTRLTVV.

The rearrangement uses TRBV20-1 and TRBJ2-5; D is perhaps TRBD2 (6 bases). Between the trimmed V and J ends, which lost 5 bases and 11 bases, there was a span of 15 bases. There are 11 residues in the CDR3. Germline V gene lookup returns CDR1 DFQATT and CDR2 SNEGSKA (reference sequence). The CDR3 loop reads CSADRGREQYF. CDR3 nucleotides: TGCAGTGCTGATAGGGGACGGGAGCAGTACTTC.

This chain connects TRBV6-6 to TRBJ1-2; D uncertain. CDR1 and CDR2 from the germline V gene are MNHNY and SVGAGI (reference sequence). The CDR3 is 13 residues long. Trimming stripped 10 bases from V and 0 bases from J, with 12 bases between. CDR3 region: CAIASDSNYGYTF. CDR3 DNA: TGTGCCATCGCGTCCGACTCTAACTATGGCTACACCTTC.

The V gene is TRBV7-2, the J gene TRBJ2-1; a weak D match, TRBD2 (6 bases). V was pared by 5 bases and J by 0 bases, with 11 bases between. Germline V gene lookup returns CDR1 SGHTA and CDR2 FQGNSA. The CDR3 extends over 15 amino acids. The CDR3 reads CASSGGSSSYNEQFF. The CDR3 nucleotides read TGTGCCAGCAGCGGGGGGTCGAGCTCCTACAATGAGCAGTTCTTC.

V gene TRBV29-1 combines with J gene TRBJ2-1; 7 nucleotides agree with TRBD2. V gave up 6 bases and J gave up 3 bases; unmatched junction bases: 5. Germline V lookup: CDR1 SQVTM, CDR2 ANQGSEA. The CDR3 has 13 amino acids. For the CDR3, the DNA is TGCAGCGTGGGAGGGCAGGGCTACAATGAGCAGTTCTTC. Protein: CSVGGQGYNEQFF.

The V gene is TRBV19, the J gene TRBJ2-1; 9 bases are a match to TRBD2. Germline CDR1 reads LNHDA; CDR2 reads SQIVND (reference sequence). The J segment lost 1 base and the V segment lost 2 bases, leaving 6 bases of the junction unmatched. This CDR3 region has 17 residues. The CDR3 nucleotides are TGTGCCAGTAGTATAATTAGGACTAGCGATTCCTACAATGAGCAGTTCTTC. It specifies CASSIIRTSDSYNEQFF.

The chain is built from TRBV2 and TRBJ2-7, with D perhaps matching TRBD2 (5 bases). Looked up from germline, CDR1 is SNHLY and CDR2 is FYNNEI. The length of the CDR3 is 18 residues. V shed 2 bases and J shed 0 bases, with 20 bases lying between them. CDR3 residues: CASSESAGFGASSYEQYF. CDR3 sequence (DNA): TGTGCCAGCAGTGAATCGGCGGGTTTCGGCGCTAGCTCCTACGAGCAGTACTTC.

This chain links TRBV2 with TRBJ1-2, with no clear D. The V end was cut by 1 base, the J end by 2 bases, with 8 bases between. CDR3 length: 14 amino acids. The V gene's germline CDR1 is SNHLY and CDR2 FYNNEI. CDR3: CASSEVGINYGYTF. The DNA of the CDR3 is TGTGCCAGCAGTGAAGTGGGGATCAACTATGGCTACACCTTC.

The J gene is TRBJ1-2, the V gene TRBV7-2; TRBD1 is a possible D gene (6 bases). Germline V gene sequence: CDR1 SGHTA, CDR2 FQGNSA. Deletions cut 1 base from V and 2 bases from J, with 20 bases between. CDR3 size: 18 residues. CDR3 DNA: TGTGCCAGCAGCTTAGAAGGACAGCTATTCGCCCTGAACTATGGCTACACCTTC. It translates to CASSLEGQLFALNYGYTF.

The gene calls are TRBV19 and TRBJ2-1; D is unclear. Germline values: CDR1 LNHDA, CDR2 SQIVND (reference sequence). V lost 3 bases, J lost 3 bases, and 6 bases lay in between. The CDR3 runs 13 residues. The CDR3: CASSIQLYNEQFF. In DNA, the CDR3 is TGTGCCAGTAGTATCCAACTCTACAATGAGCAGTTCTTC. Full variable domain (outside the CDR3, taken from reference TRBV19 and TRBJ2-1): DGGITQSPKYLFRKEGQNVTLSCEQNLNHDAMYWYRQDPGQGLRLIYYSQIVNDFQKGDIAEGYSVSREKKESFPLTVTSAQKNPTAFYLCASSIQLYNEQFFGPGTRLTVL.